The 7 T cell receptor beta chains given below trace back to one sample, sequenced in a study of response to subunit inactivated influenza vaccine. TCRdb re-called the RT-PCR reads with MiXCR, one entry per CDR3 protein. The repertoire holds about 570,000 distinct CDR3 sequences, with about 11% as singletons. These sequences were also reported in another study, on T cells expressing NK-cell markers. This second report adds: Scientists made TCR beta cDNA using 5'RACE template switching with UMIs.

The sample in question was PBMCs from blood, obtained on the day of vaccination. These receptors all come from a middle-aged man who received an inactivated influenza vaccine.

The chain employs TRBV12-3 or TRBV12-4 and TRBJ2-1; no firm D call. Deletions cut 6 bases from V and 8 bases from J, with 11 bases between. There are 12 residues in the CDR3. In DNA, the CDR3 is TGTGCCAGCAGGTACATCGGACATGAGCAGTTCTTC. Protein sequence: CASRYIGHEQFF.

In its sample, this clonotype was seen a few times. The CDR3: CASSPTSGGADNEQFF. CDR3 coding DNA: TGTGCCAGCAGTCCTACTAGCGGGGGGGCCGACAATGAGCAGTTCTTC. The V call is TRBV12-3 or TRBV12-4, the J call TRBJ2-1; 13 bases line up with TRBD2. There are 16 residues in the CDR3. The V segment lost 5 bases and the J segment 5 bases; nucleotides outside the gene matches: 6.

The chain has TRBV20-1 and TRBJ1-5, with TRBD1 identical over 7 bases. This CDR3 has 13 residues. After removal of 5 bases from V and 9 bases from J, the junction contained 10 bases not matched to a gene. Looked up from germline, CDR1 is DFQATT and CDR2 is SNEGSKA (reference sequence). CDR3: CSALGQIEWPQHF. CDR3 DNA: TGCAGTGCTTTGGGACAGATAGAATGGCCCCAGCATTTT.

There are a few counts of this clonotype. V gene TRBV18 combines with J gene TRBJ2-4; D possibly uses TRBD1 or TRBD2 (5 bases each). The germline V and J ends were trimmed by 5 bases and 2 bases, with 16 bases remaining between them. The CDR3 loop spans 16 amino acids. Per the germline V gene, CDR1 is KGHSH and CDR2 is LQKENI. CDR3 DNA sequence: TGTGCCAGCTCATTTGGTGGCTTGGGACCCAAAAACATTCAGTACTTC. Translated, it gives CASSFGGLGPKNIQYF. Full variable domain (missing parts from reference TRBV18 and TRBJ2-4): NAGVMQNPRHLVRRRGQEARLRCSPMKGHSHVYWYRQLPEEGLKFMVYLQKENIIDESGMPKERFSAEFPKEGPSILRIQQVVRGDSAAYFCASSFGGLGPKNIQYFGAGTRLSVL.

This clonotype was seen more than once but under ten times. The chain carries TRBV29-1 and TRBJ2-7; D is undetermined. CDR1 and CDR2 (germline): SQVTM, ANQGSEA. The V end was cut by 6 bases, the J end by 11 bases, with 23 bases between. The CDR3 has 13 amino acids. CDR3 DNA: TGCAGCGTCCAAGCACAGACATGGAACTTTGAGTACTTC. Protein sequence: CSVQAQTWNFEYF.

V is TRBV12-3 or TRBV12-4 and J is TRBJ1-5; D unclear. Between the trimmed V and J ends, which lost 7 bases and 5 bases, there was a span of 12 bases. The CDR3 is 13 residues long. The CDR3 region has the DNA TGTGCCAGCACCCCCGGACCGGATCAGCCCCAGCATTTT. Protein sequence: CASTPGPDQPQHF.

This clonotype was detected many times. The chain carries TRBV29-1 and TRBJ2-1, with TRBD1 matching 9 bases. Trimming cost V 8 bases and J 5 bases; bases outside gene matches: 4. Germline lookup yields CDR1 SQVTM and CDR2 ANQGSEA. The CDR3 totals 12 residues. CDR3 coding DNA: TGCAGCTCGGGACAGGGTGACAATGAGCAGTTCTTC. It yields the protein CSSGQGDNEQFF.